A selection of T cell receptor beta chains follows, all from one sample in a study of cytomegalovirus exposure and HLA in healthy donors. Using immunoSEQ multiplex PCR, the repertoire was profiled, and TCRdb retains in-frame clones only, with some absent. Seen here are more than 30,000 clones, around 70% observed once, and the top ten hold about 9.5%. Sequences were obtained from PBMCs. These receptors came from a man between 40 and 49 years old in good health and CMV-seropositive. Each CDR3 is given with its conserved first and last residue. The order of the fields is CDR3 DNA, CDR3 protein, D gene, V gene, clone size, J gene. D genes are given only for firm matches. Clone size is stated in some rows and not others, as once, few, many or a class when expanded.

DNA: TGTGCCAGCAGTGAAGCAGGGACTAGCGTTAAGCAGTTCTTC; CDR3: CASSEAGTSVKQFF; D: TRBD2; V: TRBV2; size: .; J: TRBJ2-1
DNA: TGCGCCAGCAGCCGGACAGGGGGAATATCCTACGAGCAGTACTTC; CDR3: CASSRTGGISYEQYF; D: TRBD1; V: TRBV5-1; size: few; J: TRBJ2-7
DNA: TGTGCCTGGAGCCTCGGGACAGGGGAAGAAAAACTGTTTTTT; CDR3: CAWSLGTGEEKLFF; D: TRBD1; V: TRBV30; size: few; J: TRBJ1-4
DNA: TGTGCCAGCAGCTTTATACAGACTAATTCACCCCTCCACTTT; CDR3: CASSFIQTNSPLHF; D: .; V: TRBV7-9; size: .; J: TRBJ1-6
DNA: TGTGCCAGTAGTATCGGGGGGTCTAATGAAAAACTGTTTTTT; CDR3: CASSIGGSNEKLFF; D: .; V: TRBV19; size: few; J: TRBJ1-4
DNA: TGTGCCAGCAGTTCATATAAGGGGCCTAGGACTGAAGCTTTCTTT; CDR3: CASSSYKGPRTEAFF; D: .; V: TRBV6-5; size: .; J: TRBJ1-1
DNA: TGTGCCAGCAGTCCTCGGGACAGGGTCGGTTACGAGCAGTACTTC; CDR3: CASSPRDRVGYEQYF; D: TRBD1; V: TRBV28; size: .; J: TRBJ2-7
DNA: TGCAGCGGTGGGGGACTAGCTTTTCCGGCCCAGTACTTC; CDR3: CSGGGLAFPAQYF; D: TRBD2; V: TRBV29-1; size: .; J: TRBJ2-5
DNA: TGTGCCAGCTCTACCGGGACAGGGATTCACATAGAGACCCAGTACTTC; CDR3: CASSTGTGIHIETQYF; D: TRBD1; V: TRBV18; size: few; J: TRBJ2-5
DNA: TGTGCCAGCAGTGATTCAGGGAAGGGACAAGGGACAGGGACTGCACCCCTCCACTTT; CDR3: CASSDSGKGQGTGTAPLHF; D: TRBD1; V: TRBV2; size: few; J: TRBJ1-6
DNA: TGTGCCAGCAGCTCACAGGGGGGGACCACCGGGGAGCTGTTTTTT; CDR3: CASSSQGGTTGELFF; D: .; V: TRBV11-3; size: .; J: TRBJ2-2
DNA: TGTGCCAGCAGGGGACAGGGCGACGGAAACACCATATATTTT; CDR3: CASRGQGDGNTIYF; D: TRBD1; V: TRBV6-1; size: few; J: TRBJ1-3
DNA: TGTGCCAGCAGTGGTTCCCGGGACAGCAGATTCTCTGGAAACACCATATATTTT; CDR3: CASSGSRDSRFSGNTIYF; D: TRBD1; V: TRBV25-1; size: .; J: TRBJ1-3
DNA: TGTGCCAGCAGCCCTCCCGTAGCGGGGGGCGAGGATGGCGAGCAGTACTTC; CDR3: CASSPPVAGGEDGEQYF; D: TRBD2; V: TRBV9; size: .; J: TRBJ2-7
DNA: TGTGCCAGTAGCGTGCAAACAGGGGGCGGGGCCAACGTCCTGACTTTC; CDR3: CASSVQTGGGANVLTF; D: TRBD1; V: TRBV19; size: .; J: TRBJ2-6
DNA: TGCGCCAGCACCCGACAGCCCGAGACCTATGGCTACACCTTC; CDR3: CASTRQPETYGYTF; D: .; V: TRBV4-1; size: .; J: TRBJ1-2
DNA: TGTGCCAGCAGAAGGGGACAGGTTGTTAACTATGGCTACACCTTC; CDR3: CASRRGQVVNYGYTF; D: TRBD1; V: TRBV27; size: few; J: TRBJ1-2
DNA: TGCAGCGTTGATCATTCGGGCGGGGGGACAGATACGCAGTATTTT; CDR3: CSVDHSGGGTDTQYF; D: TRBD2; V: TRBV29-1; size: .; J: TRBJ2-3
DNA: TGTGCCAGCAGTTCGCGCCGGGACAGGGTCCCTTATTTATTTAATTCACCCCTCCACTTT; CDR3: CASSSRRDRVPYLFNSPLHF; D: TRBD1; V: TRBV27; size: .; J: TRBJ1-6
DNA: TGTGCCAGCTTGAAGGGGAACGTGAACACTGAAGCTTTCTTT; CDR3: CASLKGNVNTEAFF; D: .; V: TRBV2; size: few; J: TRBJ1-1
DNA: TGTGCCAGCAGTGCCTTAGATACGCAGTATTTT; CDR3: CASSALDTQYF; D: .; V: TRBV2; size: few; J: TRBJ2-3
DNA: TGTGCCAGCAGCTCCGGGGGGGACAAGAGAAACCAGTACTTC; CDR3: CASSSGGDKRNQYF; D: TRBD2; V: TRBV11-3; size: .; J: TRBJ2-5
DNA: TGCAGCGCTCATCACCTAAATCGGGGGGAGCTGTTTTTT; CDR3: CSAHHLNRGELFF; D: .; V: TRBV29-1; size: .; J: TRBJ2-2
DNA: TGTGCCAGCACCCCGGGACTAGCGGGGGCCTTGTACCACGAGCAGTACTTC; CDR3: CASTPGLAGALYHEQYF; D: TRBD2; V: TRBV5-6; size: .; J: TRBJ2-7
DNA: TGTGCCAGCAGCTTGCAGGTGGCGCAGTATTTT; CDR3: CASSLQVAQYF; D: .; V: TRBV7-2; size: .; J: TRBJ2-3
DNA: TGTGCCAGCAGTTCCATCTTCCTCGGACAGGGGGCGCGAAAAGATACGCAGTATTTT; CDR3: CASSSIFLGQGARKDTQYF; D: TRBD1; V: TRBV27; size: .; J: TRBJ2-3
DNA: TGTGCCAGTAGTATACCGGGGGGCCGTACTGAAGCTTTCTTT; CDR3: CASSIPGGRTEAFF; D: .; V: TRBV19; size: .; J: TRBJ1-1
DNA: TGTGCCAGCAGCCGGAATAAGGGGCAGGGAGAGACCCAGTACTTC; CDR3: CASSRNKGQGETQYF; D: .; V: TRBV7-2; size: .; J: TRBJ2-5
DNA: TGTGCCAGCAGCCACGGACTAGCGGGTCGGCAAGGGGAGCAGTACTTC; CDR3: CASSHGLAGRQGEQYF; D: TRBD2; V: TRBV14; size: few; J: TRBJ2-7
DNA: TGTGCCAGCAGCTTAGATAGCCGAAACACCGGGGAGCTGTTTTTT; CDR3: CASSLDSRNTGELFF; D: .; V: TRBV11-3; size: .; J: TRBJ2-2
DNA: TGTGCCAGCAGCGTGCCGGGACAGAGATACACTGAAGCTTTCTTT; CDR3: CASSVPGQRYTEAFF; D: TRBD1; V: TRBV11-3; size: .; J: TRBJ1-1
DNA: TGTGCCAGCAGGGGTAGGACAGGGATGAACACTGAAGCTTTCTTT; CDR3: CASRGRTGMNTEAFF; D: TRBD1; V: TRBV5-5; size: .; J: TRBJ1-1
DNA: TGTGCCAGCAGCCCACTCGAGCCCTCTGGAAACACCATATATTTT; CDR3: CASSPLEPSGNTIYF; D: .; V: TRBV7-8; size: .; J: TRBJ1-3
DNA: TGTGCCAGCAGTGAAGCCCTTTCAGATTTGAACACTGAAGCTTTCTTT; CDR3: CASSEALSDLNTEAFF; D: .; V: TRBV2; size: .; J: TRBJ1-1
DNA: TGTGCCAGCAGATCGACCGGGACACCTTCCTATGGCTACACCTTC; CDR3: CASRSTGTPSYGYTF; D: .; V: TRBV11-2; size: few; J: TRBJ1-2
DNA: TGTGCCAGCAGTGAGCAGGGCGCCGGGGAGCTGTTTTTT; CDR3: CASSEQGAGELFF; D: .; V: TRBV2; size: .; J: TRBJ2-2
DNA: TGTGCCAGCTCCCGTGGAGGGAACACCGGGGAGCTGTTTTTT; CDR3: CASSRGGNTGELFF; D: .; V: TRBV2; size: .; J: TRBJ2-2